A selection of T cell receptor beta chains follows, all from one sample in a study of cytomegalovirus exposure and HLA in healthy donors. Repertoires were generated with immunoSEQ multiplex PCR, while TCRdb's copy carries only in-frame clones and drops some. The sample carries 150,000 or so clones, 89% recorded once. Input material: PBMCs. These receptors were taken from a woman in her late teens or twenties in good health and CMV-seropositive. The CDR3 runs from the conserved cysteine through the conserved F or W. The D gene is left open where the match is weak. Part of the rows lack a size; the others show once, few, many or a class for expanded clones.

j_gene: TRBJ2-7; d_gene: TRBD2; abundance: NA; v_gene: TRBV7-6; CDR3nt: TGTGCCAGCAGCTCCAGCGGGAACTACGAGCAGTACTTC; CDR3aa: CASSSSGNYEQYF
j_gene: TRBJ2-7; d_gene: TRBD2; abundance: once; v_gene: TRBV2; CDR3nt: TGTGCCAGCAGATCAGGACTAGCCCTCTCCTACGAGCAGTACTTC; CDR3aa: CASRSGLALSYEQYF
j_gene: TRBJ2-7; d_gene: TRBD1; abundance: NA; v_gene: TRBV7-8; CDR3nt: TGTGCCAGCAGCTTAAATCGGAGGTGGGACAGGGTCTTC; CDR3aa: CASSLNRRWDRVF
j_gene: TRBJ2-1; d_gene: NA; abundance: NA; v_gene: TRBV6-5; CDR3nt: TGTGCCAGCAGTTACTCGGCTAGCAGTCTGTTCTTC; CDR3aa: CASSYSASSLFF
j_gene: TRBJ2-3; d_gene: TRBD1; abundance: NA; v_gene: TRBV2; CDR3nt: TGTGCCGCCCCGAAGGGGGCAGCAGATACGCAGTATTTT; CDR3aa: CAAPKGAADTQYF
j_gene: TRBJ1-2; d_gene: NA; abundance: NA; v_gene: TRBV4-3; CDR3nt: TGCGCCAGCAGTCTATCAAGATTCTTTAACTATGGCTACACCTTC; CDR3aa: CASSLSRFFNYGYTF
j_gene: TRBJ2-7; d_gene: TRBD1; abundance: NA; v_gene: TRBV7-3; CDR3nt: TGTGCCAGCAGCTTAGCGGGACAGGGCCCTCACGAGCAGTACTTC; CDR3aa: CASSLAGQGPHEQYF
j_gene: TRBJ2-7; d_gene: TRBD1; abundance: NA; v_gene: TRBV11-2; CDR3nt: TGTGCCAGCAGCTTAGTAGTGACAGGGGCTATTTCTGGGGAGCAGTACTTC; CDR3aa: CASSLVVTGAISGEQYF
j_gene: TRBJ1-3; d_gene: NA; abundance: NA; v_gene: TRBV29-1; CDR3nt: TGCAGCGTTAACATCCCGGACAGAAATGGAAACACCATATATTTT; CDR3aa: CSVNIPDRNGNTIYF
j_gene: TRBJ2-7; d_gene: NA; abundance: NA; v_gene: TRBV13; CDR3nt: TGTGCCAGTGGGAGACAGGACTACGAGCAGTACTTC; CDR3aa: CASGRQDYEQYF
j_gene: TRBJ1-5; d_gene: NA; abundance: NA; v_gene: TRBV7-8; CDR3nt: TGTGCCAGCAGCTTAGAGCGTGCGTCGGGGCAGCCCCAGCATTTT; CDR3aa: CASSLERASGQPQHF
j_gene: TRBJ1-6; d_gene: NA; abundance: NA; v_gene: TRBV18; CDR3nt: TGTGCCAGCTCACCGGCGGTACAGGTTGCTAATTCACCCCTCCACTTT; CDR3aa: CASSPAVQVANSPLHF
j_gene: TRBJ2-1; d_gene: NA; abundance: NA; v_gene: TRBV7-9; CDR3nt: TGTGCCAGCAGCTTAATATACAATGAGCAGTTCTTC; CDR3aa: CASSLIYNEQFF
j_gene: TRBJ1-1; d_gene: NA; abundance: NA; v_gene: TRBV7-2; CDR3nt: TGTGCCAGCAGCCTCACAGACAGCCCGTACACTGAAGCTTTCTTT; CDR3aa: CASSLTDSPYTEAFF
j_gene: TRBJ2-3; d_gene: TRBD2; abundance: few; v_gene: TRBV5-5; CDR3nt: TGTGCCAGCAGCCTGGAGGTGAGCGGGAACCCAAGGGATACGCAGTATTTT; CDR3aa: CASSLEVSGNPRDTQYF
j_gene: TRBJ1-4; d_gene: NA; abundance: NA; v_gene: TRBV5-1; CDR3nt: TGCGCCAGCAGCTTAGGCGGGGAAGAAAAACTGTTTTTT; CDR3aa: CASSLGGEEKLFF
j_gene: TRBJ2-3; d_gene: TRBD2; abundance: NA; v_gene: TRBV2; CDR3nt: TGTGCCAGCAGTGTATTAGCGGGGGAGGCAGATACGCAGTATTTT; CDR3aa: CASSVLAGEADTQYF
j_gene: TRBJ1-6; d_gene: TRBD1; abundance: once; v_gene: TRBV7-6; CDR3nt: TGTGCCAGCAGCTTACCACCGGGACAGTCGAGCTATAATTCACCCCTCCACTTT; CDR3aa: CASSLPPGQSSYNSPLHF
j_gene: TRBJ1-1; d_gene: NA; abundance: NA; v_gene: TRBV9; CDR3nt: TGTGCCAGCAGCAACCCGGGGACTGAAGCTTTCTTT; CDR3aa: CASSNPGTEAFF
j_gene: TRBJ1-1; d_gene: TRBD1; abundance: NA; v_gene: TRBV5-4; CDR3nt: TGTGCCAGCAGCCCGACAGGGACTGAAGCTTTCTTT; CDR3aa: CASSPTGTEAFF
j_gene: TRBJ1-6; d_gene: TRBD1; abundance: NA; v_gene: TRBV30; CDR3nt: TGTGCCTGGAGCCTCGGGACAGATAATTCACCCCTCCACTTT; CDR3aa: CAWSLGTDNSPLHF
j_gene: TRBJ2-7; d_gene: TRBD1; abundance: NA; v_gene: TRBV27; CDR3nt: TGTGCCAGCAGACCCACCCCCCCGGACAGGGGCTCCTACGAGCAGTACTTC; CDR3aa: CASRPTPPDRGSYEQYF
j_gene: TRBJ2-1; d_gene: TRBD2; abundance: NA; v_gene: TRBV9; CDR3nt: TGTGCCAGCAGCGTAGCTCTAGCGGGACACAATGAGCAGTTCTTC; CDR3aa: CASSVALAGHNEQFF
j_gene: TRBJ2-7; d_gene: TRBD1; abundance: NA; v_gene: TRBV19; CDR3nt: TGTGCCAGTAGTATAAGGGGGCGCTACGAGCAGTACTTC; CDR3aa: CASSIRGRYEQYF
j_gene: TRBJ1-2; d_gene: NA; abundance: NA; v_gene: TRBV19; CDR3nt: TGTGCCAGTAGTGAACGGACAGAGCATGATGGCTACACCTTC; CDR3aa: CASSERTEHDGYTF
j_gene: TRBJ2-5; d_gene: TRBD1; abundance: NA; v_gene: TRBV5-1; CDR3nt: TGCGCCAGCAGCTTGGTTGGACAGGGGGCCGGAGAGACCCAGTACTTC; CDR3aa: CASSLVGQGAGETQYF
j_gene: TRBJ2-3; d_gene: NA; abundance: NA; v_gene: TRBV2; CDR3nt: TGTGCCAGCAGTGATGACGGGGGCACAGATACGCAGTATTTT; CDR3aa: CASSDDGGTDTQYF
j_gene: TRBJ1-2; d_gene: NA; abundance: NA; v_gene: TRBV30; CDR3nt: TGTGCCTGGTCAACGGGACACTATAACTATGGCTACACCTTC; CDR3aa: CAWSTGHYNYGYTF
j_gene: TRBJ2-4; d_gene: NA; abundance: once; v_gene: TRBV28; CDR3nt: TGTGCCAGCAGTTTCCAACAGGGGGGGATCGAAAACATTCAGTACTTC; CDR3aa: CASSFQQGGIENIQYF
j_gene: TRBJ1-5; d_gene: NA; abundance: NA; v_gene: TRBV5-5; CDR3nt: TGTGCCAGCAGCCCGCATCCAGGTTATAGCAATCAGCCCCAGCATTTT; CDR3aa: CASSPHPGYSNQPQHF
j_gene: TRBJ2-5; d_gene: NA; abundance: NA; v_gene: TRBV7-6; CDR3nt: TGTGCCAGCAGCTTAGAAGGGGGACGGGAGACCCAGTACTTC; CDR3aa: CASSLEGGRETQYF
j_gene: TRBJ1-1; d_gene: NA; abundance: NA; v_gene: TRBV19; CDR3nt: TGTGCCAGTAGTATCGCGGGGGTCGCGAACACTGAAGCTTTCTTT; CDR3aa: CASSIAGVANTEAFF
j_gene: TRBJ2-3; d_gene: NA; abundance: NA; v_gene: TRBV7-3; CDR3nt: TGTGCCAGCAGCTTAGCGGGGCCCACAGATACGCAGTATTTT; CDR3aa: CASSLAGPTDTQYF
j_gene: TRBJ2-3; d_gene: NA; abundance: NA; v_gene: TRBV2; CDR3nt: TGTGCCAGCAGTGAAGGGCAGGGGCCGAGCACAGATACGCAGTATTTT; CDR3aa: CASSEGQGPSTDTQYF
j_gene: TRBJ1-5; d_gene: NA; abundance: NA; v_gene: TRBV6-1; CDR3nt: TGTGCCAGCACACCCCGGGGGAGGGGGAATCAGCCCCAGCATTTT; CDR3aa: CASTPRGRGNQPQHF
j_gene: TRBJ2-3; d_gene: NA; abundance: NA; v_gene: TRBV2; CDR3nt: TGTGCCAGCAGCCTCGGGGGAGGTCCCACAGATACGCAGTATTTT; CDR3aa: CASSLGGGPTDTQYF
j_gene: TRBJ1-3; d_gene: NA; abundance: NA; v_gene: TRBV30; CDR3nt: TGTGCCTGGAGTAGCCGTACAGGCTACTCTGGAAACACCATATATTTT; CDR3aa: CAWSSRTGYSGNTIYF
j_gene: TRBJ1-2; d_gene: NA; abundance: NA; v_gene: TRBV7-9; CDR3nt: TGTGCCAGCAGCTCGACGCCGGCGGGGAACTATGGCTACACCTTC; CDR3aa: CASSSTPAGNYGYTF
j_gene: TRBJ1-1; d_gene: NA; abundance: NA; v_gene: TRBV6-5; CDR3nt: TGTGCCAGCAGTCTGACGGACATGAACACTGAAGCTTTCTTT; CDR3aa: CASSLTDMNTEAFF
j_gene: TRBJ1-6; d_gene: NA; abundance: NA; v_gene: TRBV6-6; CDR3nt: TGTGCCAGCAGTTACAGTCAGTCTAATTCACCCCTCCACTTT; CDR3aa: CASSYSQSNSPLHF
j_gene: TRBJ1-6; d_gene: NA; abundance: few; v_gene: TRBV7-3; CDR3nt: TGTGCCAGCAGCTTAGACAGGTCGAATAATTCACCCCTCCACTTT; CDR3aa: CASSLDRSNNSPLHF
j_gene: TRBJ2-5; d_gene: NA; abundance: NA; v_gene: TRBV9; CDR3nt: TGTGCCAGCAGCCCCGGGATGGGGACTGGCCGCGCGGAGACCCAGTACTTC; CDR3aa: CASSPGMGTGRAETQYF
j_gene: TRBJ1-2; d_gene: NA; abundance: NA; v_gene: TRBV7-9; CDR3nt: TGTGCCAGCAGCGGAGGTTCCAGCTATGGCTACACCTTC; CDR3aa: CASSGGSSYGYTF